This T cell receptor (beta chain) was recorded in a study of cytomegalovirus exposure and HLA in healthy donors (dated by TCRdb to 2016 to 2017). About the investigation overall: An earlier analysis of roughly 570 of the donors reported 250 to 300 Gb of sequence data and roughly 120 million unique TCR beta sequences obtained from about 179 million T cells. The number of donors typed differed by locus, with about 620-630 for A, B, C, DRB1 and DQB1, roughly 520 for DQA1, 606 for DPA1, and approximately 470 for DPB1. An early release covering roughly 640 HLA-typed donors comprised 300 to 350 gigabases of sequencing data and roughly 86 million unique TCR sequences. Rather than drawing on any new phenotypic data, the later analysis identified candidate immune exposures from TCR beta sequences and the way those sequences occurred across donors. In an earlier analysis of over 550 of the donors, high-throughput TCR beta sequencing was used to judge whether each TCR beta V gene segment behaved as functional or pseudogenic. In a later analysis, previously published TCR beta repertoires from hundreds of donors were re-analyzed and high-resolution HLA genotyping was added so that TCR occurrence patterns could be studied. Every discovery cohort repertoire had been produced on one sequencing platform. The study combined high-throughput TCR immunosequencing, statistical association of individual TCRs with disease status, and machine learning to predict cytomegalovirus infection status. Alongside the repertoire data, information on donor age, sex, ethnicity and CMV serostatus was compiled. A handful of DR-DQ haplotypes were handled as single units for association and clustering because linkage in the cohort was strong. Of the roughly 390 genotyped donors, more than 75% were placed in the genetic ancestry cluster associated with self-reported Caucasian donors. The study used immunosequencing to profile the T cell repertoires of under 700 subjects and linked those repertoires to cytomegalovirus serostatus. A separate validation cohort of approximately 120 different subjects was used in addition to the roughly 720-subject first cohort. The study aimed to test whether signatures of past pathogen exposure could be identified by cataloging public T cell receptors. Class I and class II HLA loci were covered by the typing at four-digit resolution. A later genetic analysis took genome-wide SNP genotypes for about 55% of the 666 donors and used that subset as a discovery cohort. Among 398 genotyped donors of the cohort, an average of around 240,000 unique TCR beta nucleotide sequences was sequenced per donor, of which roughly 18% were non-productive.

In total, 500 to 700 healthy bone marrow donors made up the cohort. Cohort members were all nominally healthy when sampled, although unrecorded immune exposures were likely present. The donor tested CMV seronegative, placing the donor among the roughly 340 seronegative members of the cohort. Each donor provided a peripheral blood sample, and peripheral blood mononuclear cells were used for TCR beta sequencing. The Qiagen DNeasy Blood Extraction Kit was used to extract genomic DNA from the blood cell samples. The germline V and J ends show losses of 6 bases and 6 bases respectively, and no gene match explains 17 bases of the junction. CDR1 and CDR2 (KGHSH, LQKENI) derive from the germline V gene. The CDR3 runs 19 residues from the cysteine to the phenylalanine. The sequence is cut down to CDR3 DNA, 57 bases in frame from base 1. Beyond this particular receptor, the publication reports: A later genetic analysis associated a missense DCLRE1C variant with V-gene and J-gene trimming of TCR beta chains, and an independent cohort replicated the association. Because HLA typing was missing for some donors at each locus, association tests included only the typed subset. Immune exposure information for the cohort was limited to CMV serostatus. According to a later genetic analysis, donors in an Asian-associated ancestry cluster had fewer N-insertions in productive TCRs than the approximately 670-donor mean. In the study, 150 to 200 TCR beta chains were listed as associated with cytomegalovirus. A later analysis reported that several top co-occurrence clusters appeared linked to parvovirus B19, influenza, CMV and Epstein-Barr virus. Because counts were too low, some 17 rarely observed V segments, including chromosome 9 orphons, were left out of the earlier analysis of several hundred of the donors. The authors suggested that the approach could potentially be extended to other disease states and immunological phenotypes. Some IMGT-functional V segments, including TRBV6-2 and TRBV6-3, could not be told apart with the 87-base-pair reads, so those segments were excluded. In vitro tests confirmed that a few of the cytomegalovirus-associated TCR beta chains recognize cytomegalovirus antigens. In this cohort, only TCR beta chains were sequenced, and detectable features were limited by the absence of alpha or paired-chain data. While some public TCRs were present in many individuals, most TCR sequences turned up only very rarely across donors. At a false discovery rate of 0.05, a later analysis linked under 20,000 TCR beta sequences to specific HLA alleles. A cluster of highly shared sequence variants was judged likely to be a technical artifact of the sequencing pipeline. In a later analysis, most CMV-associated TCR beta chains were found to appear HLA-restricted, with HLA associations seemingly driven largely by CMV exposure. The classifier was reported to diagnose cytomegalovirus status with high specificity and sensitivity in both the original cohort and the validation cohort. A later analysis found that TCR association rates varied across HLA loci, with DRB1 alleles showing the most associated TCRs and HLA-C alleles the fewest. When HLA alleles, especially DR and DQ, strongly co-occurred, TCR associations were difficult to assign to individual alleles. Linkage disequilibrium might explain the correlated functional status among segregating V segments, but an unknown experimental factor could not be excluded. Broadly in line with IMGT annotations, most TCR beta V segments showed up in productive rearrangements about 90% or about 30% of the time in an earlier analysis of several hundred of the donors. A later analysis found that HLA-associated TCR beta chains were more clonally expanded and had lower generation probabilities than equally common non-associated chains. A further reported finding was that TCR beta sequences accurately predicted the HLA-A and HLA-B alleles for most subjects in the first cohort. Sequencing depth was assumed to be roughly uniform across donors in the presence/absence analyses, though that assumption may not hold.

The library came from the immunoSEQ multiplex PCR assay. A mixture of 60 forward primers for TCR Vbeta segments and 13 reverse primers for TCR Jbeta segments was used in the multiplex PCR. The CDR3 region of rearranged TCR beta genes was amplified from genomic DNA with a multiplex PCR assay. On the Illumina HiSeq System, the amplified TCR beta libraries were sequenced as 87-base-pair reads. On the authors' methods: Across the 500 to 850 repertoires, a later analysis counted 75 million to 90 million unique TCR beta chains, 9 million to 14 million of which were shared by at least two donors. Raw reads were error-corrected and collapsed into unique sequences with a nearest-neighbor algorithm that merged closely related sequences to remove PCR and sequencing errors. V, D and J gene segments were assigned by aligning CDR3 sequences to IMGT reference sequences. For a sequence to be retained, at least a six-nucleotide match to both a V gene segment and a J gene segment was required. Rearrangements were called productive when the CDR3 lacked stop codons and stayed in frame with V and J; all others were non-productive. CDR3 was defined by IMGT convention, running from the second conserved V-encoded cysteine to the conserved J-encoded phenylalanine. The earlier analysis of 500 to 600 of the donors excluded sequences that lacked an unambiguous match to a single V gene segment. An earlier analysis of 587 of the donors called V segments functional above 56.7% productive rearrangements and segregating when the between-donor standard deviation exceeded 5%. To diagnose cytomegalovirus status from the catalog of TCR beta chain sequences, a statistical classification framework was built. In a later analysis, TCR nucleotide sequences were compared against IMGT/GENE-DB human TR gene sequences so that V and J genes could be assigned. Using the TCRdist pipeline, a later analysis assigned CDR3 sequences along with most-parsimonious VDJ recombination scenarios. In a later analysis, each TCR beta chain was defined by its CDR3 amino acid sequence together with its V-gene family, and reads lacking a unique V-gene family were excluded. A later analysis removed several hundred highly shared, low-generation-probability nucleotide sequences to deal with suspected cross-contamination and a sequencing artifact. For each public chain, a later analysis derived a clonal expansion index from normalized ranks of inferred template counts within each repertoire. Generation probabilities in a later analysis came from a VDJ recombination model fitted to out-of-frame rearrangements, and those results were checked against IGoR. Hypergeometric tests were used in a later analysis to score TCR-TCR, TCR-HLA and TCR-CMV co-occurrence, with a repertoire-size bias correction applied to the TCR pairs. False discovery rates were estimated in a later analysis by permuting HLA or CMV assignments 20 times. In a later analysis, co-occurring TCRs were grouped using DBSCAN, and TCRdist sequence similarity was added for clustering within HLA-allele-positive subsets. Co-occurrence clustering excluded repertoires with fewer than 30,000 or more than 120,000 public chains, plus five with anomalous nucleotide sharing. Imported from immuneACCESS, the table was reduced by TCRdb to in-frame sequences with V and J called. These copies leave out some clones; in studies compared against another copy, an unresolved V gene accounts for under half, and the cause of the remainder is not known. D and trimming come from the DNA, and the V and J calls and clone size come from that table. Within this sample are roughly 200,000 clones, with around 85% of them counted one time only. Around 1.7% of the sample comes from the top ten.

This clone came up a few times. Its binding antigen is unknown. No qualities accompany the bases; no much larger clone lies one base away. The sequenced sample was PBMCs. The chain is assembled from TRBV18 and TRBJ2-1, and 13 junctional nucleotides match TRBD2. This TCR was recovered from a man between 50 and 59 years old in good health and CMV-seronegative. The DNA is TGTGCCAGCTCCCGTCTGACAGGGAAGAGGACTAGCGGGAGCAATGAGCAGTTCTTC. Its coded protein is CASSRLTGKRTSGSNEQFF.